The 6 T cell receptor beta chains presented below share a single source sample, sequenced in a study of shared clonotypes between healthy human individuals. Sequencing was performed with immunoSEQ multiplex PCR; in TCRdb, only in-frame clones are kept and a portion is missing. The sample has 100,000 or so clones; under 70% are singletons. The specimen was memory CD8+ T cells sorted from blood. The sample's subset: CD45RO+ cells pooled with CCR7-negative TemRA cells. The receptors here all came from a woman in her thirties in good health.

This clone was seen a handful of times. V gene TRBV12-5 combines with J gene TRBJ1-4; D is unresolved. The CDR3 is 11 amino acids. Germline CDR1 LGHNT, CDR2 FRNRAP. The germline V and J ends were trimmed by 9 bases and 8 bases, with 10 bases remaining between them. CDR3 in amino acids: CASWEREKLFF. Here the CDR3 DNA reads TGTGCTAGCTGGGAGCGGGAAAAACTGTTTTTT.

V is TRBV2 and J is TRBJ1-1; D is ambiguous. The V end was cut by 11 bases, the J end by 2 bases, with 9 bases between. This CDR3 is 11 amino acids long. Germline V gene sequence: CDR1 SNHLY, CDR2 FYNNEI. CDR3 amino acids: CARQSNTEAFF. In nucleotides, the CDR3 is TGTGCCCGCCAAAGTAACACTGAAGCTTTCTTT.

This clone appeared a single time. The chain couples TRBV6-4 to TRBJ2-6; perhaps TRBD2 as D (6 bases). CDR3 length: 17 amino acids. V dropped 5 bases and J dropped 0 bases, with 14 bases sitting between them. Germline CDR1 is MRHNA and CDR2 is SNTAGT. Here the CDR3 reads CASSRGGGDSGANVLTF. CDR3 nucleotides: TGTGCCAGCAGTAGGGGAGGTGGAGACTCTGGGGCCAACGTCCTGACTTTC.

The gene calls are TRBV28 and TRBJ1-5, with D perhaps TRBD1 (6 bases). The CDR3 has 13 amino acids. V was shortened by 5 bases and J by 6 bases, with 11 bases between the two germline ends. Germline loops: CDR1 MDHEN, CDR2 SYDVKM. As DNA, the CDR3 is TGTGCCAGCAGTACCGGGACACTTCAGCCCCAGCATTTT. It translates to CASSTGTLQPQHF.

The chain is built from TRBV5-1 and TRBJ2-3; D uncertain. Trimming took 1 base from V and 0 from J, leaving 6 bases between them. The CDR3 is 14 amino acids. Germline CDR1 SGHRS, CDR2 YFSETQ. The CDR3 is CASSLQASTDTQYF. The CDR3 DNA reads as TGCGCCAGCAGCTTGCAGGCTAGCACAGATACGCAGTATTTT.

This clone was picked up many times. Other DNA sequences within the sample encode an identical CDR3. The rearrangement links TRBV4-1 to TRBJ2-5; 7 positions agree with TRBD1. The ends lost 4 bases at V and 4 bases at J; junction bases unmatched: 12. This CDR3 has 16 residues. Germline-derived CDR1 and CDR2 are MGHRA and YSYEKL. CDR3 amino acids: CASSPRQGRVGETQYF. For the CDR3, the DNA is TGCGCCAGCAGCCCGCGACAGGGACGGGTTGGAGAGACCCAGTACTTC.